Listed here is a single TCR beta chain. The antigen is unknown. A sample-barcoded 5' primer and a J-beta primer mix were used in a second PCR of roughly 6 to 11 cycles. MiXCR, run by TCRdb on the 5' RACE reads, gives a single entry per CDR3 protein. Here the sample spans 1.5 million to 1.8 million distinct CDR3 sequences, roughly 43% being singletons. Every donor contributed 7.5 to 10 milliliters of peripheral blood by blood draw. V lost 1 base, J lost 13 bases, and 13 bases lay in between. Germline V gene data show CDR1 as MGHRA and CDR2 as YSYEKL. CDR3 size: 12 residues. This sample was included in a study of blood T cells in healthy people across ages. The study, taken as a whole, reports: Using unsorted PBMCs precluded a conclusive naive versus antigen-experienced comparison. A roughly linear age-dependent decrease characterized TCR beta diversity per million T cells.

J is TRBJ1-2 and V is TRBV4-1; D is ambiguous. This clonotype originated in a woman between 18 and 29 years old in good health. Sequenced input: blood. The CDR3 sequence is CASSQVRLSLTF. CDR3 nucleotide sequence: TGCGCCAGCAGCCAAGTTCGACTCTCCCTCACCTTC.